The T cell receptor beta chain under discussion was sequenced for a study of T cells in Graves' hyperthyroidism and ophthalmopathy. Amplified TCR beta CDR3 regions derived from RNA transcripts. During a first-round RT-PCR of the TCR CDR3, the HTBI primer set was used. In TCRdb, the multiplex PCR reads were re-called with MiXCR into one record per CDR3 protein. The sample has roughly 300,000 distinct CDR3 sequences; 25% to 30% are singletons. The CDR3 loop spans 14 amino acids. V gave up 2 bases and J gave up 1 base, with 12 bases separating them. CDR1 is DFQATT and CDR2 is SNEGSKA in the germline V gene (reference sequence). Ten or more counts support this clonotype. Diagnoses were established using clinical symptoms, serum thyroxine and TRAb, thyroid ultrasound and orbital computed tomography. Blood dates from first hyperthyroidism diagnosis, before any ophthalmopathy symptoms.

V usage is TRBV20-1 and J usage is TRBJ2-7, with D possibly being TRBD1 or TRBD2 (5 bases each). Sequencing used blood. The TCR originated in a man aged 35-49 years with Graves' hyperthyroidism that later progressed to Graves' ophthalmopathy. Here the CDR3 reads CSARHPEGSYEQYF. CDR3 in DNA: TGCAGTGCTAGACATCCCGAGGGGTCCTACGAGCAGTACTTC.